This T cell receptor beta chain derives from a study of T cell repertoires in cytomegalovirus infection. About the research overall: A matching HLA type, together with CMV infection, was signaled by public TCR beta signatures.

Germline CDR1 and CDR2: KGHDR and SFDVKD. The V end was cut by 5 bases, the J end by 5 bases, with 11 bases between. The CDR3 covers 13 residues. Comments on this clonotype: Its antigen is not known.

Study-level findings and limits: There were HLA-C-restricted CMV-specific TCR beta clonotypes dominating the ex vivo response.

Each CDR3 protein gets one entry after TCRdb re-called the reads with MiXCR. The table shows 510,000 or so distinct CDR3 sequences, with approximately 26% occurring only once. The V call is TRBV24-1, the J call TRBJ2-5; unclear D gene. Sequenced material: PBMCs. This TCR derives from a human donor in good health (CMV status not recorded). Some clones in this sample may be carry-over from other donors' samples. The CDR3 loop reads CATSAPATETQYF. CDR3 DNA: TGTGCCACCAGTGCTCCGGCGACGGAGACCCAGTACTTC.